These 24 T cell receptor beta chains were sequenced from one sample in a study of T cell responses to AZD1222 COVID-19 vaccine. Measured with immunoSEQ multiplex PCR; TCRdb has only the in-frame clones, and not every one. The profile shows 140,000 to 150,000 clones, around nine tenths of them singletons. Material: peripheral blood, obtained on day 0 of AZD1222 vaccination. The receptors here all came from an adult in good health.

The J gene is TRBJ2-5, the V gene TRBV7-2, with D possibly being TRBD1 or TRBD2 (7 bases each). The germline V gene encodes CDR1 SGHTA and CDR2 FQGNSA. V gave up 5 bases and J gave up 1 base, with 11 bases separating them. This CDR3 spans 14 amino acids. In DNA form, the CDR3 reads TGTGCCAGCAGCCCAGGGGGGGCCCAAGAGACCCAGTACTTC. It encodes CASSPGGAQETQYF.

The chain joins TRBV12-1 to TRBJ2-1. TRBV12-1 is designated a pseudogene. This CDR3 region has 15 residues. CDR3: CASSSGKVGYNEQFF. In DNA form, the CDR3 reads TGTGCCAGCAGCTCCGGAAAGGTGGGATACAATGAGCAGTTCTTC.

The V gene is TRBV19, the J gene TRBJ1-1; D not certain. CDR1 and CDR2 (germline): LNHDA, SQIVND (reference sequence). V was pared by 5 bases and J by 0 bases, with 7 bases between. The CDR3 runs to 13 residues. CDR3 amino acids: CASSSSMNTEAFF. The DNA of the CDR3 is TGTGCCAGTAGTTCTAGCATGAACACTGAAGCTTTCTTT.

The CDR3 loop is CASSPGTGGNTEAFF. The DNA for the CDR3 is TGTGCCAGCAGCCCAGGGACAGGGGGGAACACTGAAGCTTTCTTT. This chain joins TRBV3-1 (or the pseudogene TRBV3-2) and TRBJ1-1; 11 bases match TRBD1. From germline, CDR1 is LGHDT and CDR2 YNNKEL (reference sequence). V lost 4 bases to trimming and J lost 1 base; unmatched junction nucleotides: 2. CDR3 length: 15 residues.

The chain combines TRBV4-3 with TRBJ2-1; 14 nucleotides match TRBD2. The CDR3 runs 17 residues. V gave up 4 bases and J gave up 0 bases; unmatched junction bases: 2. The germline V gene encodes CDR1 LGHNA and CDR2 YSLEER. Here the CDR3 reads CASSRGLAGGSYNEQFF. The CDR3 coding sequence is TGCGCCAGCAGCCGCGGACTAGCGGGGGGCTCCTACAATGAGCAGTTCTTC.

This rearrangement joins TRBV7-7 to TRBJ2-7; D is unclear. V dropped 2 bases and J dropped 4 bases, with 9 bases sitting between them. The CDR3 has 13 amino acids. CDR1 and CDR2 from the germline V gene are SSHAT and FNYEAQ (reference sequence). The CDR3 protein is CASSLKVGYEQYF. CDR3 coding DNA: TGTGCCAGCAGCTTAAAGGTGGGGTACGAGCAGTACTTC.

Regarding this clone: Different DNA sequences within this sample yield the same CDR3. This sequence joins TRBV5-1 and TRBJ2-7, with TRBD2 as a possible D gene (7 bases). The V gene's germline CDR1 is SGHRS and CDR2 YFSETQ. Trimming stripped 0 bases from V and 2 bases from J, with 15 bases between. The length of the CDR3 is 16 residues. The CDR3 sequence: CASSLEGLGGPYEQYF. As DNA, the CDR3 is TGCGCCAGCAGCTTGGAGGGTTTGGGGGGGCCCTACGAGCAGTACTTC.

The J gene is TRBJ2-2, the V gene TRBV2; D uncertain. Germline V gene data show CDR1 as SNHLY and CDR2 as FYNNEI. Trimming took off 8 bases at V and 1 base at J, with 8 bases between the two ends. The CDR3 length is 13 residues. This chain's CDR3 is CASSAVNTGELFF. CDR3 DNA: TGTGCCAGCTCGGCCGTGAACACCGGGGAGCTGTTTTTT.

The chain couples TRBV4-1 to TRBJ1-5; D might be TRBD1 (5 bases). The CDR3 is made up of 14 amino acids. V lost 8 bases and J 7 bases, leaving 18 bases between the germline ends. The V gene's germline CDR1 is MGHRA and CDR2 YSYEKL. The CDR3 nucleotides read TGCGCCAGCTCCCCTGTGCAGGGCGGGCAGCCCCAGCATTTT. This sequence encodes CASSPVQGGQPQHF.

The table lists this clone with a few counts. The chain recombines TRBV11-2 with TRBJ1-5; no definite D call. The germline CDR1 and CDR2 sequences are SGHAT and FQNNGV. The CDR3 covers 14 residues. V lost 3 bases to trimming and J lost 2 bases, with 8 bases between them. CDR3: CASSLDRGNQPQHF. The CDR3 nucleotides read TGTGCCAGCAGCTTGGATCGGGGCAATCAGCCCCAGCATTTT.

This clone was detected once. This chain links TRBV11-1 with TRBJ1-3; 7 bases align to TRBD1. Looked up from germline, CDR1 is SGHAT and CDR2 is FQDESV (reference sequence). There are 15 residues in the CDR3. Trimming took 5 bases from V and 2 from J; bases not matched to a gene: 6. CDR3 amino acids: CASSMTGMTGNTIYF. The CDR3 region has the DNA TGTGCCAGCAGCATGACAGGGATGACTGGAAACACCATATATTTT. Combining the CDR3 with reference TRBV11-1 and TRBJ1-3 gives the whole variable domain EAEVAQSPRYKITEKSQAVAFWCDPISGHATLYWYRQILGQGPELLVQFQDESVVDDSQLPKDRFSAERLKGVDSTLKIQPAELGDSAMYLCASSMTGMTGNTIYFGEGSWLTVV.

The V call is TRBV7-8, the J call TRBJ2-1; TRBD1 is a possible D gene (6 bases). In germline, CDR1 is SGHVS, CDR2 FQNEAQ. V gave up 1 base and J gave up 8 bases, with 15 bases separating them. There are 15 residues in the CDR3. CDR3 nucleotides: TGTGCCAGCAGCTTAGGGGGTTACAGGGCCGATGAGCAGTTCTTC. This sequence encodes CASSLGGYRADEQFF.

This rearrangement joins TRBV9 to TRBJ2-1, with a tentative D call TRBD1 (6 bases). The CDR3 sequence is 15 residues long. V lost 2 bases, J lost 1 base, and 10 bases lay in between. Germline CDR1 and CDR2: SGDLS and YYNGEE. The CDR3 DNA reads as TGTGCCAGCAGCGTCTCCAGGGGATCCTACAATGAGCAGTTCTTC. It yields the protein CASSVSRGSYNEQFF.

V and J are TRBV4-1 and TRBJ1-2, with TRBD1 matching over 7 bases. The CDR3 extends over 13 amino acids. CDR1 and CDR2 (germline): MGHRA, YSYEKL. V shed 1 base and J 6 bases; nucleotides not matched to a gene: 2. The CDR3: CASSQGQGHGYTF. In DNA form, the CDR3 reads TGCGCCAGCAGCCAAGGACAGGGCCATGGCTACACCTTC.

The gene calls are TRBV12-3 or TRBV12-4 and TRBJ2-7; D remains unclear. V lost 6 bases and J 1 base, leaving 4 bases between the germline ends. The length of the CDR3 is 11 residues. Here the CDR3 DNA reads TGTGCCAGCAGGGATTCCTACGAGCAGTACTTC. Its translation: CASRDSYEQYF.

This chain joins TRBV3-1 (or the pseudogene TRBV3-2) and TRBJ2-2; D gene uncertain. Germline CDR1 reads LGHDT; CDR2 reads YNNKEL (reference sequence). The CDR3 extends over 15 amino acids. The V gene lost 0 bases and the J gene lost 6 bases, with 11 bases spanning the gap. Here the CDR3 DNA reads TGTGCCAGCAGCCAAGATTCATCCGGGTCCGGGGAGCTGTTTTTT. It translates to CASSQDSSGSGELFF.

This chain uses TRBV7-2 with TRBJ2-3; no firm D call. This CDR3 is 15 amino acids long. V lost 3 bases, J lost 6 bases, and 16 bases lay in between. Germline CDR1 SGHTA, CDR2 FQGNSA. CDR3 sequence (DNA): TGTGCCAGCAGCTTCCTCTACGCATCCCGTGATACGCAGTATTTT. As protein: CASSFLYASRDTQYF.

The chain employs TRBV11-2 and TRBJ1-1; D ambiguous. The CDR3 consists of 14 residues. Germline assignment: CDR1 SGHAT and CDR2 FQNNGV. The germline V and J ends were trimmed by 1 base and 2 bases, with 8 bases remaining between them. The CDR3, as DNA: TGTGCCAGCAGCTTAGTCGTGGGAAACACTGAAGCTTTCTTT. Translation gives CASSLVVGNTEAFF.

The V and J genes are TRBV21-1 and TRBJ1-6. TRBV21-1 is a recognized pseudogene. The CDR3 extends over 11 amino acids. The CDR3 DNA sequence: TGTGCCAGCAGGGGGGACTCACCCCTCCACTTT. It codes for CASRGDSPLHF.

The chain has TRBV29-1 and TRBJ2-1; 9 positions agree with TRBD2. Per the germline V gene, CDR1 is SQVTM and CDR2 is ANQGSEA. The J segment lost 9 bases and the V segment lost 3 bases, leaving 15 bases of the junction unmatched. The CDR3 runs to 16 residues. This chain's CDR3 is CSVEGRGGLTVSEQFF. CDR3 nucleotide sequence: TGCAGCGTTGAGGGGCGGGGGGGACTGACCGTCAGTGAGCAGTTCTTC.

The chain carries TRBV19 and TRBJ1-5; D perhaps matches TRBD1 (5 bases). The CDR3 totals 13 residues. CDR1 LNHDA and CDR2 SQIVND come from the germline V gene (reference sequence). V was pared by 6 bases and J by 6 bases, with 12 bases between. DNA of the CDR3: TGTGCCAGTAGGAGCAGGGCAAGTCAGCCCCAGCATTTT. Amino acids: CASRSRASQPQHF.

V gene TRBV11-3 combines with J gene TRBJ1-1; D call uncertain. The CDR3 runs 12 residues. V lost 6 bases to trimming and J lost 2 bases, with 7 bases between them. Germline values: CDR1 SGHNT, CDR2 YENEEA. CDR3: CASSRENTEAFF. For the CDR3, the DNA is TGTGCCAGCAGTCGAGAAAACACTGAAGCTTTCTTT.

The DNA of the CDR3 is TGTGCCAGCAGCTTCCCTAGCGGGGGTCCCATCTCCTACGAGCAGTACTTC. Translation: CASSFPSGGPISYEQYF. J is TRBJ2-7 and V is TRBV7-9, with 10 bases fitting TRBD2. The CDR3 sequence is 17 residues long. The V and J ends lost 3 bases and 0 bases, in that order; junction bases with no gene match: 8. Germline lookup yields CDR1 SEHNR and CDR2 FQNEAQ (reference sequence).

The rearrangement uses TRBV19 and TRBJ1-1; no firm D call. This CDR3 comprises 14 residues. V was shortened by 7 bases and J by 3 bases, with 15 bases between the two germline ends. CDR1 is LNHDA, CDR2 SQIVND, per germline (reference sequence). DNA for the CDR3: TGTGCCAGTAAATTTCACCCCGCAGACACTGAAGCTTTCTTT. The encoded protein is CASKFHPADTEAFF.